The present entry profiles one T cell receptor (beta chain) with its context. This specimen belongs to a study of blood T cell repertoires in COVID-19. V gave up 5 bases and J gave up 1 base; unmatched junction bases: 5. CDR1 and CDR2 from the germline V gene are MDHEN and SYDVKM. The CDR3 sequence is 15 residues long. Original data processing: Scientists estimated how many nucleated cells there were by amplifying reference gene primers. Generated by immunoSEQ multiplex PCR, the TCRdb table keeps only in-frame clones and is missing some. V and J calls and clone size are those listed in that table; D and trimming were worked out from the DNA. The sample has 200,000 to 250,000 clones; approximately 80% are singletons. Participant-reported clinical history was the basis for cohort assignment.

The sequencing sample was made of PBMCs or T cells enriched from blood (not recorded which). The chain is built from TRBV28 and TRBJ2-3; 8 bases map to TRBD2. The source of this sequence is a man aged 35-49 years who had recovered from COVID-19. This CDR3 reads CASSQSGRGTDTQYF. The CDR3 DNA reads as TGTGCCAGCAGTCAGAGCGGGAGAGGCACAGATACGCAGTATTTT.